A single sample gave rise to the 24 T cell receptor beta chains below, sequenced in a study of cytomegalovirus exposure and HLA in healthy donors. The PCR made use of 60 Vbeta and 13 Jbeta primers. Sequencing used immunoSEQ multiplex PCR; TCRdb keeps in-frame clones, though not all of them. The sample consists of roughly 190,000 clones, about four fifths of them appearing once. Sequenced input: PBMCs. The source of these receptors is a man younger than 40 in good health and CMV-seropositive.

The chain couples TRBV4-3 to TRBJ1-2, with D possibly matching TRBD1 (6 bases). V lost 3 bases to trimming and J lost 1 base, with 12 bases between them. CDR1 and CDR2 (germline): LGHNA, YSLEER. This CDR3 region has 15 residues. The CDR3 here is CASSHTGLINYGYTF. The CDR3 bases are TGCGCCAGCAGCCACACAGGGCTCATTAACTATGGCTACACCTTC.

This chain connects TRBV7-9 to TRBJ2-3; D is unresolved. Per the germline V gene, CDR1 is SEHNR and CDR2 is FQNEAQ (reference sequence). V lost 2 bases and J 2 bases, leaving 11 bases between the germline ends. The CDR3 extends over 15 amino acids. The CDR3 DNA reads TGTGCCAGCAGCTTATCGATGGCCCTCACAGATACGCAGTATTTT. Its translation is CASSLSMALTDTQYF.

The chain combines TRBV28 with TRBJ1-5; 7 positions agree with TRBD1. V was clipped by 5 bases and J by 6 bases; unmatched bases: 7. The CDR3 has 14 amino acids. CDR1 is MDHEN, CDR2 SYDVKM, per germline. This CDR3 is CASSRDSAGQPQHF. CDR3 DNA: TGTGCCAGCAGTCGGGACAGCGCGGGTCAGCCCCAGCATTTT.

This clone turned up a few times. V usage is TRBV4-3 and J usage is TRBJ2-5; TRBD2 is a possible D gene (6 bases). Germline V gene sequence: CDR1 LGHNA, CDR2 YSLEER. Trimming left V 5 bases short and J 2 bases short, with 15 bases between. The CDR3 runs 15 residues. The CDR3: CASSTGTLEQETQYF. CDR3 sequence (DNA): TGCGCCAGCAGCACGGGGACTCTTGAACAAGAGACCCAGTACTTC.

The chain recombines TRBV7-6 with TRBJ2-2, with TRBD1 matching 9 bases. This CDR3 spans 15 amino acids. The germline V gene encodes CDR1 SGHVS and CDR2 FNYEAQ. V was clipped by 3 bases and J by 4 bases; unmatched bases: 3. CDR3 nucleotides: TGTGCCAGCAGCTTTGGACAGGGGATCACCGGGGAGCTGTTTTTT. Translated: CASSFGQGITGELFF. Together with reference TRBV7-6 and TRBJ2-2, the CDR3 gives the full variable domain: GAGVSQSPRYKVTKRGQDVALRCDPISGHVSLYWYRQALGQGPEFLTYFNYEAQQDKSGLPNDRFSAERPEGSISTLTIQRTEQRDSAMYRCASSFGQGITGELFFGEGSRLTVL.

This chain joins TRBV28 and TRBJ1-4; D might be TRBD1 (5 bases). The germline V gene encodes CDR1 MDHEN and CDR2 SYDVKM. The CDR3 is 15 amino acids. V was pared by 3 bases and J by 1 base, with 9 bases between. The CDR3 DNA is TGTGCCAGCAGTTTTGGGGGACTAACTAATGAAAAACTGTTTTTT. This codes for CASSFGGLTNEKLFF.

The V call is TRBV9, the J call TRBJ2-2; 8 positions agree with TRBD2. V lost 0 bases and J lost 4; bases outside the gene matches: 8. The CDR3 consists of 17 residues. Per the germline V gene, CDR1 is SGDLS and CDR2 is YYNGEE. The CDR3, as DNA: TGTGCCAGCAGCGTAGCTAGCCAGCGGGGGCTCACCGGGGAGCTGTTTTTT. Residues: CASSVASQRGLTGELFF.

The V call is TRBV5-5, the J call TRBJ2-7; TRBD1 is a possible D gene (5 bases). The V gene lost 1 base and the J gene lost 1 base, with 21 bases spanning the gap. The CDR3 spans 18 residues. The germline gives CDR1 SGHKS, CDR2 YYEKEE (reference sequence). The CDR3 coding sequence is TGTGCCAGCAGCTTGCAGGGATCTACACCTAGTGAGTCCTACGAGCAGTACTTC. It specifies CASSLQGSTPSESYEQYF.

Of note for this clone: Germline and junction disagree at one end, which may indicate a read error. The chain couples TRBV7-9 to TRBJ2-3, with 7 nucleotides matching TRBD2. The germline gives CDR1 SEHNR, CDR2 FQNEAQ (reference sequence). The CDR3 is 15 residues long. CDR3 sequence reads: CSSSTPGTIVDTQYF. Here the CDR3 DNA reads TGTTCCAGCAGCACTCCCGGGACTATTGTTGATACGCAGTATTTT.

The rearrangement links TRBV7-9 to TRBJ1-6; the D is unclear. The V end lost 5 bases, the J end lost 8 bases, and 10 bases lay between the germline ends. From germline, CDR1 is SEHNR and CDR2 FQNEAQ (reference sequence). The CDR3 sequence is 13 residues long. The CDR3 nucleotides read TGTGCCAGCAGCCCCCCTTTCGATTCACCCCTCCACTTT. This translates into CASSPPFDSPLHF.

The V gene is TRBV28, the J gene TRBJ2-1; 12 bases are shared with TRBD2. The CDR3 has 15 amino acids. The V gene end was trimmed by 5 bases and the J gene end by 5 bases; junction bases not matched to a gene: 4. Germline-derived CDR1 and CDR2 are MDHEN and SYDVKM. CDR3 residues: CASSPSGRGHNEQFF. The CDR3 DNA is TGTGCCAGCAGTCCTAGCGGGAGGGGTCACAATGAGCAGTTCTTC. Looking up the rest from reference TRBV28 and TRBJ2-1 gives the full variable domain: DVKVTQSSRYLVKRTGEKVFLECVQDMDHENMFWYRQDPGLGLRLIYFSYDVKMKEKGDIPEGYSVSREKKERFSLILESASTNQTSMYLCASSPSGRGHNEQFFGPGTRLTVL.

J is TRBJ1-2 and V is TRBV18, with D unclear. The CDR3 contains 13 residues. The V end lost 6 bases, the J end lost 2 bases, and 10 bases lay between the germline ends. The germline gives CDR1 KGHSH, CDR2 LQKENI. The CDR3: CASSPEGNYGYTF. DNA for the CDR3: TGTGCCAGCTCCCCGGAGGGAAACTATGGCTACACCTTC.

This chain links TRBV11-3 with TRBJ2-7, with TRBD2 matching over 8 bases. Germline CDR1 SGHNT, CDR2 YENEEA. V was clipped by 5 bases and J by 2 bases; unmatched bases: 8. There are 15 residues in the CDR3. CDR3 amino acids: CASSAGGAATYEQYF. CDR3 coding DNA: TGTGCCAGCAGCGCCGGGGGGGCCGCCACCTACGAGCAGTACTTC.

The V gene is TRBV30, the J gene TRBJ1-6, with D perhaps matching TRBD1 (5 bases). V lost 0 bases and J lost 7, with 7 bases in between. Germline assignment: CDR1 GTSNPN and CDR2 SVGIG (reference sequence). CDR3 size: 13 residues. DNA of the CDR3: TGTGCCTGGAGTGTCTGGGGCAATTCACCCCTCCACTTT. Residues: CAWSVWGNSPLHF.

This chain uses TRBV30 with TRBJ2-1, with D maybe TRBD1 (6 bases). The V and J ends lost 5 bases and 1 base respectively, with 9 bases between them. The CDR3 runs to 13 residues. Germline CDR1 and CDR2: GTSNPN and SVGIG (reference sequence). In DNA form, the CDR3 reads TGTGCCTGGGGACAGCAATCCTACAATGAGCAGTTCTTC. It yields the protein CAWGQQSYNEQFF.

The V call is TRBV5-6, the J call TRBJ2-3; 11 bases match TRBD2. V lost 0 bases and J lost 5; bases outside the gene matches: 5. The CDR3 covers 16 residues. Looked up from germline, CDR1 is SGHDT and CDR2 is YYEEEE. CDR3 loop: CASSLETSGVRDTQYF. In DNA form, the CDR3 reads TGTGCCAGCAGCTTGGAGACTAGCGGGGTAAGAGATACGCAGTATTTT.

The V and J genes are TRBV7-2 and TRBJ2-2; the match to TRBD1 covers 7 bases. Trimming cost V 7 bases and J 4 bases; bases outside gene matches: 9. The CDR3 sequence is 15 residues long. Germline V gene sequence: CDR1 SGHTA, CDR2 FQGNSA. The CDR3 here is CASTNPSGGTGELFF. The DNA of the CDR3 is TGTGCCAGCACCAACCCCTCAGGGGGCACCGGGGAGCTGTTTTTT.

The V and J genes are TRBV7-3 and TRBJ1-1; D is unclear. The CDR3 totals 13 residues. V was cut by 4 bases and J by 1 base, with 7 bases left in between. Germline assignment: CDR1 SGHTA and CDR2 FQGTGA. The CDR3 DNA reads as TGTGCCAGCAGCTCCCTCGGGAACACTGAAGCTTTCTTT. It specifies CASSSLGNTEAFF.

The chain couples TRBV11-2 to TRBJ2-7; D is undetermined. Germline-derived CDR1 and CDR2 are SGHAT and FQNNGV. Trimming stripped 6 bases from V and 1 base from J, with 10 bases between. There are 13 residues in the CDR3. CDR3 region: CASSYSLSYEQYF. DNA of the CDR3: TGTGCCAGCAGTTATAGTCTATCCTACGAGCAGTACTTC.

The rearrangement links TRBV13 to TRBJ2-1; TRBD2 agrees at 8 bases. The CDR3 extends over 16 amino acids. Germline CDR1 is PRHDT and CDR2 is FYEKMQ (reference sequence). Losses at the gene ends were 4 bases for V and 5 bases for J; bases not matched to a gene: 10. This CDR3 reads CASSYPRLALDNEQFF. The CDR3 nucleotides are TGTGCCAGCAGCTACCCAAGACTAGCGTTAGACAATGAGCAGTTCTTC.

Only a few counts were recorded for this clone. The chain is built from TRBV6-1 and TRBJ2-7; TRBD2 agrees at 13 bases. V was pared by 9 bases and J by 5 bases, with 10 bases of the junction left unmatched. This CDR3 contains 15 residues. CDR1 and CDR2 from the germline V gene are MNHNS and SASEGT. The CDR3, as DNA: TGTGCCAGGAGAGGACTAGCGGGGGCCAGGGACGAGCAGTACTTC. Amino acids: CARRGLAGARDEQYF.

Turning to this clone: The junction does not match germline at one end; this may be a read error. The chain carries TRBV5-1 and TRBJ2-3; unclear D gene. Germline values: CDR1 SGHRS, CDR2 YFSETQ. The CDR3 spans 14 residues. CDR3 bases: TGTGCCAGCAGCTTGATCCGGGGCACAGATACGCAGTATTTT. Translation: CASSLIRGTDTQYF.

This clone was observed a single time. The rearrangement links TRBV18 to TRBJ2-1, with 9 bases that match TRBD2. The CDR3 totals 15 residues. The germline gives CDR1 KGHSH, CDR2 LQKENI. V gave up 2 bases and J gave up 9 bases; unmatched junction bases: 8. CDR3 in amino acids: CASSPTRAGGSEQFF. The DNA of the CDR3 is TGTGCCAGCTCACCAACAAGAGCGGGAGGCAGTGAGCAGTTCTTC.

J is TRBJ2-5 and V is TRBV5-1; 8 bases fit TRBD2. This CDR3 has 16 amino acids. Germline V CDR1 and CDR2: SGHRS, YFSETQ. After removal of 4 bases from V and 2 bases from J, the junction contained 10 bases not matched to a gene. The CDR3 DNA sequence: TGCGCCAGCAGCCCGGGGAGGACTAGCTCTCAAGAGACCCAGTACTTC. Protein: CASSPGRTSSQETQYF.